Listed below are T cell receptor beta chains from one sample, sequenced in a study of CD8 T cells in Susac syndrome. TCRdb recomputed calls from the immunoSEQ multiplex PCR reads with MiXCR, one row per CDR3 protein. The table shows some 120,000 distinct CDR3 sequences, with approximately 94% occurring only once. The sample taken for sequencing was CD4+ T cells from PBMCs. The receptors stem from a human donor with multiple sclerosis. CDR3s include the opening cysteine and the closing phenylalanine or tryptophan. Fields, in order: J gene, clone size, D gene, V gene, CDR3 protein, CDR3 DNA. The D gene is left open where the match is weak. Size is omitted from some rows. Given values are once, few, many or a class for expanded clones.

J gene: TRBJ2-3; clone size: .; D gene: .; V gene: TRBV5-4; CDR3 protein: CASSLSTSTDTQYF; CDR3 DNA: TGTGCCAGCAGCTTGTCAACTAGCACAGATACGCAGTATTTT
J gene: TRBJ1-2; clone size: .; D gene: .; V gene: TRBV5-1; CDR3 protein: CASSPGASPGYTF; CDR3 DNA: TGCGCCAGCAGCCCGGGGGCGTCGCCTGGCTACACCTTC
J gene: TRBJ2-3; clone size: .; D gene: .; V gene: TRBV24-1; CDR3 protein: CATSSGSTDTQYF; CDR3 DNA: TGTGCCACCAGTAGCGGAAGCACAGATACGCAGTATTTT
J gene: TRBJ2-7; clone size: .; D gene: TRBD2; V gene: TRBV29-1; CDR3 protein: CSVEDQLAGGPVNEQYF; CDR3 DNA: TGCAGCGTTGAAGATCAACTAGCGGGAGGCCCTGTGAACGAGCAGTACTTC
J gene: TRBJ1-5; clone size: once; D gene: .; V gene: TRBV2; CDR3 protein: CASSVSRREQPQHF; CDR3 DNA: TGTGCCAGCAGTGTCTCGAGGAGGGAACAGCCCCAGCATTTT
J gene: TRBJ2-3; clone size: .; D gene: .; V gene: TRBV12-3/TRBV12-4; CDR3 protein: CASSLGGPGYF; CDR3 DNA: TGTGCCAGCAGTTTAGGGGGCCCGGGGTATTTT
J gene: TRBJ1-1; clone size: .; D gene: .; V gene: TRBV4-3; CDR3 protein: CASSQAPTGLNTEAFF; CDR3 DNA: TGCGCCAGCAGCCAAGCCCCGACAGGCCTGAACACTGAAGCTTTCTTT
J gene: TRBJ2-1; clone size: .; D gene: TRBD1; V gene: TRBV6-5; CDR3 protein: CASSYGTDNEQFF; CDR3 DNA: TGTGCCAGCAGTTACGGGACAGACAATGAGCAGTTCTTC
J gene: TRBJ1-5; clone size: .; D gene: TRBD1; V gene: TRBV30; CDR3 protein: CAWSSGTASNQPQHF; CDR3 DNA: TGTGCCTGGAGCTCCGGGACAGCAAGCAATCAGCCCCAGCATTTT
J gene: TRBJ1-2; clone size: .; D gene: TRBD1; V gene: TRBV6-5; CDR3 protein: CASGRTGKDGYTF; CDR3 DNA: TGTGCCAGCGGGAGGACAGGGAAGGATGGCTACACCTTC
J gene: TRBJ1-2; clone size: .; D gene: .; V gene: TRBV6-2/TRBV6-3; CDR3 protein: CASSTGTNIGYTF; CDR3 DNA: TGTGCCAGCAGTACCGGGACAAACATCGGCTACACCTTC
J gene: TRBJ1-1; clone size: .; D gene: .; V gene: TRBV7-2; CDR3 protein: CASSSRRNREAFF; CDR3 DNA: TGTGCCAGCAGCTCCCGACGAAACAGGGAAGCTTTCTTT
J gene: TRBJ1-1; clone size: .; D gene: .; V gene: TRBV6-1; CDR3 protein: CASRSNRANTEAFF; CDR3 DNA: TGTGCCAGCAGAAGTAACAGGGCGAACACTGAAGCTTTCTTT
J gene: TRBJ2-5; clone size: few; D gene: .; V gene: TRBV29-1; CDR3 protein: CSVGIAETQYF; CDR3 DNA: TGCAGCGTTGGAATCGCAGAGACCCAGTACTTC
J gene: TRBJ2-7; clone size: .; D gene: .; V gene: TRBV4-3; CDR3 protein: CASSQALALNEQYF; CDR3 DNA: TGCGCCAGCAGCCAAGCCCTAGCCCTAAACGAGCAGTACTTC
J gene: TRBJ2-2; clone size: .; D gene: .; V gene: TRBV30; CDR3 protein: CAWSLTVNTGELFF; CDR3 DNA: TGTGCCTGGAGTTTGACTGTGAACACCGGGGAGCTGTTTTTT
J gene: TRBJ2-2; clone size: .; D gene: TRBD2; V gene: TRBV6-5; CDR3 protein: CASSYLGRTANTGELFF; CDR3 DNA: TGTGCCAGCAGCTACCTCGGGAGGACCGCGAACACCGGGGAGCTGTTTTTT
J gene: TRBJ1-1; clone size: .; D gene: .; V gene: TRBV12-3/TRBV12-4; CDR3 protein: CASSPQEYTEAFF; CDR3 DNA: TGTGCCAGCAGTCCTCAGGAGTACACTGAAGCTTTCTTT
J gene: TRBJ2-5; clone size: .; D gene: TRBD1; V gene: TRBV12-3/TRBV12-4; CDR3 protein: CASHTGTGGFETQYF; CDR3 DNA: TGTGCCAGTCACACCGGGACAGGGGGCTTCGAGACCCAGTACTTC
J gene: TRBJ2-2; clone size: .; D gene: .; V gene: TRBV5-1; CDR3 protein: CASSLTGPGELFF; CDR3 DNA: TGCGCCAGCAGCTTGACAGGCCCCGGGGAGCTGTTTTTT
J gene: TRBJ1-2; clone size: .; D gene: TRBD1; V gene: TRBV7-9; CDR3 protein: CASSLGTGGYTF; CDR3 DNA: TGTGCCAGCAGCTTAGGGACAGGAGGCTACACCTTC
J gene: TRBJ1-4; clone size: .; D gene: TRBD1; V gene: TRBV7-2; CDR3 protein: CASSFPDRAKLFF; CDR3 DNA: TGTGCCAGCAGCTTCCCGGACAGGGCAAAACTGTTTTTT
J gene: TRBJ2-7; clone size: .; D gene: .; V gene: TRBV4-3; CDR3 protein: CASSPNRATYEQYF; CDR3 DNA: TGCGCCAGCAGCCCTAACAGGGCTACCTACGAGCAGTACTTC
J gene: TRBJ1-4; clone size: .; D gene: .; V gene: TRBV12-3/TRBV12-4; CDR3 protein: CASSLSANEKLFF; CDR3 DNA: TGTGCCAGCAGTCTTTCGGCCAATGAAAAACTGTTTTTT
J gene: TRBJ2-1; clone size: .; D gene: .; V gene: TRBV19; CDR3 protein: CASRARNYNEQFF; CDR3 DNA: TGTGCCAGTAGGGCGAGAAACTACAATGAGCAGTTCTTC
J gene: TRBJ2-7; clone size: .; D gene: TRBD2; V gene: TRBV5-6; CDR3 protein: CASSLGLAGIYEQYF; CDR3 DNA: TGTGCCAGCAGCTTGGGCCTAGCGGGAATCTACGAGCAGTACTTC
J gene: TRBJ2-1; clone size: .; D gene: .; V gene: TRBV9; CDR3 protein: CASSVGRPYNEQFF; CDR3 DNA: TGTGCCAGCAGCGTGGGGCGGCCCTACAATGAGCAGTTCTTC
J gene: TRBJ2-1; clone size: .; D gene: .; V gene: TRBV24-1; CDR3 protein: CATSSGPSYNEQFF; CDR3 DNA: TGTGCCACCAGTAGCGGCCCCTCCTACAATGAGCAGTTCTTC
J gene: TRBJ2-3; clone size: once; D gene: .; V gene: TRBV6-5; CDR3 protein: CASSYRGGSPAVGTDTQYF; CDR3 DNA: TGTGCCAGCAGTTACCGCGGCGGATCCCCGGCGGTTGGCACAGATACGCAGTATTTT
J gene: TRBJ1-1; clone size: few; D gene: .; V gene: TRBV7-3; CDR3 protein: CASSLVEGTEAFF; CDR3 DNA: TGTGCCAGCAGCTTAGTCGAGGGCACTGAAGCTTTCTTT
J gene: TRBJ2-3; clone size: once; D gene: .; V gene: TRBV12-3/TRBV12-4; CDR3 protein: CASGGAVDTQYF; CDR3 DNA: TGTGCCTCAGGAGGGGCGGTAGATACGCAGTATTTT
J gene: TRBJ2-3; clone size: .; D gene: TRBD2; V gene: TRBV7-9; CDR3 protein: CASSPPGLGARDTQYF; CDR3 DNA: TGTGCCAGCAGCCCACCGGGACTAGGGGCGAGAGATACGCAGTATTTT
J gene: TRBJ2-2; clone size: once; D gene: TRBD2; V gene: TRBV20-1; CDR3 protein: CSARDGGGAGELFF; CDR3 DNA: TGCAGTGCTAGAGATGGCGGGGGTGCCGGGGAGCTGTTTTTT
J gene: TRBJ2-6; clone size: .; D gene: .; V gene: TRBV25-1; CDR3 protein: CASSEQGNSGANVLTF; CDR3 DNA: TGTGCCAGCAGTGAACAGGGGAACTCTGGGGCCAACGTCCTGACTTTC
J gene: TRBJ2-3; clone size: .; D gene: .; V gene: TRBV5-1; CDR3 protein: CASSLAASQDTQYF; CDR3 DNA: TGCGCCAGCAGCTTGGCGGCTAGCCAAGATACGCAGTATTTT
J gene: TRBJ1-3; clone size: .; D gene: TRBD1; V gene: TRBV4-2; CDR3 protein: CASSQVQQGASGNTIYF; CDR3 DNA: TGTGCCAGCAGCCAAGTGCAACAGGGGGCCTCTGGAAACACCATATATTTT
J gene: TRBJ1-1; clone size: .; D gene: TRBD1; V gene: TRBV5-6; CDR3 protein: CASSLGEDRRYGTEAFF; CDR3 DNA: TGTGCCAGCAGCTTAGGGGAGGACAGGCGGTATGGCACTGAAGCTTTCTTT
J gene: TRBJ2-7; clone size: .; D gene: TRBD1; V gene: TRBV5-1; CDR3 protein: CASSLGDRDSYEQYF; CDR3 DNA: TGCGCCAGCAGCTTGGGGGACAGGGACTCTTACGAGCAGTACTTC
J gene: TRBJ2-7; clone size: .; D gene: TRBD2; V gene: TRBV20-1; CDR3 protein: CSARKGAGVGEQYF; CDR3 DNA: TGCAGTGCTAGAAAGGGTGCGGGGGTTGGCGAGCAGTACTTC
J gene: TRBJ2-1; clone size: .; D gene: .; V gene: TRBV9; CDR3 protein: CASTPVGSSYNEQFF; CDR3 DNA: TGTGCCAGCACCCCAGTGGGATCCTCCTACAATGAGCAGTTCTTC
J gene: TRBJ1-1; clone size: once; D gene: TRBD1; V gene: TRBV29-1; CDR3 protein: CSVLRTGMNTEAFF; CDR3 DNA: TGCAGCGTCCTCCGGACAGGGATGAACACTGAAGCTTTCTTT
J gene: TRBJ1-2; clone size: .; D gene: .; V gene: TRBV29-1; CDR3 protein: CSVDFLGYTF; CDR3 DNA: TGCAGCGTTGATTTTCTGGGCTACACCTTC
J gene: TRBJ1-4; clone size: .; D gene: .; V gene: TRBV30; CDR3 protein: CAWSWGRGNEKLFF; CDR3 DNA: TGTGCCTGGAGTTGGGGGCGGGGTAATGAAAAACTGTTTTTT
J gene: TRBJ2-5; clone size: .; D gene: TRBD2; V gene: TRBV23-1; CDR3 protein: CASSQPGGAGETQYF; CDR3 DNA: TGCGCCAGCAGTCAACCGGGGGGGGCAGGGGAGACCCAGTACTTC
J gene: TRBJ1-2; clone size: .; D gene: TRBD1; V gene: TRBV29-1; CDR3 protein: CSVLTGQGGLFGYTF; CDR3 DNA: TGCAGCGTTTTAACGGGACAGGGGGGATTATTTGGCTACACCTTC
J gene: TRBJ1-2; clone size: .; D gene: .; V gene: TRBV12-3/TRBV12-4; CDR3 protein: CASSHQGSYGYTF; CDR3 DNA: TGTGCCAGCAGTCATCAGGGAAGCTACGGCTACACCTTC
J gene: TRBJ1-5; clone size: .; D gene: .; V gene: TRBV7-8; CDR3 protein: CASSLEGGQPQHF; CDR3 DNA: TGTGCCAGCAGCTTAGAGGGAGGTCAGCCCCAGCATTTT
J gene: TRBJ1-6; clone size: .; D gene: TRBD1; V gene: TRBV11-1; CDR3 protein: CASSSLKGAEGSPLHF; CDR3 DNA: TGTGCCAGCAGCTCTCTGAAGGGGGCGGAGGGATCACCCCTCCACTTT
J gene: TRBJ2-7; clone size: few; D gene: .; V gene: TRBV7-2; CDR3 protein: CASSPPGTLANEQYF; CDR3 DNA: TGTGCCAGCAGCCCACCAGGGACTCTGGCTAACGAGCAGTACTTC
J gene: TRBJ2-3; clone size: .; D gene: .; V gene: TRBV10-3; CDR3 protein: CATLSTDTQYF; CDR3 DNA: TGTGCCACATTATCAACAGATACGCAGTATTTT
J gene: TRBJ2-1; clone size: .; D gene: .; V gene: TRBV5-4; CDR3 protein: CASRVAQNEQFF; CDR3 DNA: TGTGCCAGCAGGGTGGCCCAGAATGAGCAGTTCTTC
J gene: TRBJ1-1; clone size: .; D gene: .; V gene: TRBV7-2; CDR3 protein: CASSSPGSLNTEAFF; CDR3 DNA: TGTGCCAGCAGCTCCCCAGGGTCCCTGAACACTGAAGCTTTCTTT
J gene: TRBJ1-6; clone size: .; D gene: .; V gene: TRBV27; CDR3 protein: CASSFNYNSPLHF; CDR3 DNA: TGTGCCAGCAGTTTCAACTATAATTCACCCCTCCACTTT
J gene: TRBJ2-1; clone size: .; D gene: TRBD2; V gene: TRBV7-8; CDR3 protein: CASSPLISGSGHEQFF; CDR3 DNA: TGTGCCAGCAGCCCGTTAATTAGCGGGAGTGGGCATGAGCAGTTCTTC
J gene: TRBJ1-5; clone size: .; D gene: .; V gene: TRBV6-5; CDR3 protein: CASKAGREWPQHF; CDR3 DNA: TGTGCCAGCAAAGCAGGGAGGGAATGGCCCCAGCATTTT
J gene: TRBJ1-6; clone size: .; D gene: .; V gene: TRBV4-2; CDR3 protein: CASRQTKSPLHF; CDR3 DNA: TGTGCCAGCAGACAAACCAAATCACCCCTCCACTTT
J gene: TRBJ2-1; clone size: .; D gene: TRBD2; V gene: TRBV6-5; CDR3 protein: CASSYSPTSGLYNEQFF; CDR3 DNA: TGTGCCAGCAGTTACTCCCCGACTAGCGGGTTATACAATGAGCAGTTCTTC
J gene: TRBJ1-1; clone size: .; D gene: .; V gene: TRBV9; CDR3 protein: CASSVVLGANAFF; CDR3 DNA: TGTGCCAGCAGCGTAGTGTTGGGGGCAAATGCTTTCTTT
J gene: TRBJ2-2; clone size: .; D gene: .; V gene: TRBV12-3/TRBV12-4; CDR3 protein: CASSLHTGELFF; CDR3 DNA: TGTGCCAGCAGTTTACACACCGGGGAGCTGTTTTTT
J gene: TRBJ2-7; clone size: .; D gene: TRBD1; V gene: TRBV20-1; CDR3 protein: CSASSGTGRLEQYF; CDR3 DNA: TGCAGTGCTAGCTCCGGGACAGGGCGACTCGAGCAGTACTTC